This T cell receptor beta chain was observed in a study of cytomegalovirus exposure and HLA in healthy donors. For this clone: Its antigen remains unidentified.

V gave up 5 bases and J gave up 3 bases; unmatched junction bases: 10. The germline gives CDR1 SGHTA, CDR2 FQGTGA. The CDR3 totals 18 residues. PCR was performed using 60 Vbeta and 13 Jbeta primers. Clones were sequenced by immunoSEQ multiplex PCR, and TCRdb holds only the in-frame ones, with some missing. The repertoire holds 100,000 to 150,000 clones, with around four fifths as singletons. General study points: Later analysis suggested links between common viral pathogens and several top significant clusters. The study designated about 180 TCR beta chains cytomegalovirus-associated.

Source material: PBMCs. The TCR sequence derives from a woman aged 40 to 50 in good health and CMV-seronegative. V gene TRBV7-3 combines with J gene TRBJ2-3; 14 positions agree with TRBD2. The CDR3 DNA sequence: TGTGCCAGCAGCCGCGGGACTAGCGGGAGCGTGGGTACAGATACGCAGTATTTT. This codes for CASSRGTSGSVGTDTQYF.